Following are 7 T cell receptor beta chains from one sample sequenced in a study of blood T cell repertoires in COVID-19. Only in-frame clones appear in the TCRdb table, and some are missing; sequencing was by immunoSEQ multiplex PCR. Of under 200,000 clones in the sample, 80% were seen once. The sequenced material came from PBMCs or T cells enriched from blood (not recorded which). The receptors here all came from a woman aged 55 to 70 who had recovered from COVID-19.

V is TRBV6-5 and J is TRBJ1-3; 7 bases are a match to TRBD1. Trimming took 7 bases from V and 0 from J; bases not matched to a gene: 3. CDR3 size: 14 residues. Germline CDR1 is MNHEY and CDR2 is SVGAGI. CDR3 sequence: CASTDRFSGNTIYF. The CDR3 region has the DNA TGTGCCAGCACGGACAGGTTCTCTGGAAACACCATATATTTT.

The CDR3 is CASSDSTGTEAFF. For the CDR3, the DNA is TGTGCCAGCAGTGACTCGACTGGGACTGAAGCTTTCTTT. The chain uses TRBV6-4 and TRBJ1-1; D remains ambiguous. Trimming removed 0 bases from V and 5 bases from J, with 7 bases in between. Germline V gene sequence: CDR1 MRHNA, CDR2 SNTAGT. The CDR3 is made up of 13 amino acids.

The chain has TRBV5-8 and TRBJ2-3, with 8 bases matching TRBD1. The CDR3 totals 13 residues. Germline V CDR1 and CDR2: SGHTS, YDEGEE. Germline trimming cut 7 bases from V and 5 bases from J; bases unmatched to any gene: 6. The CDR3 region is CASGTGPGDTQYF. DNA for the CDR3: TGTGCCAGCGGGACAGGTCCTGGAGATACGCAGTATTTT. The full variable domain, in which reference TRBV5-8 and TRBJ2-3 provide the parts outside the CDR3, is EAGVTQSPTHLIKTRGQQATLRCSPISGHTSVYWYQQALGLGLQFLLWYDEGEERNRGNFPPRFSGRQFPNYSSELNVNALELEDSALYLCASGTGPGDTQYFGPGTRLTVL.

This rearrangement joins TRBV19 to TRBJ2-2; D might be TRBD1 (7 bases). Germline CDR1 is LNHDA and CDR2 is SQIVND (reference sequence). The CDR3 is 15 residues long. V was clipped by 5 bases and J by 4 bases, with 14 bases between them. The CDR3 region has the DNA TGTGCCAGTAGTGTTCAGGGGGACTTCACCGGGGAGCTGTTTTTT. Its protein product is CASSVQGDFTGELFF.

The genes are TRBV6-5 and TRBJ2-3; D possibly corresponds to TRBD1 (6 bases). Germline V gene lookup returns CDR1 MNHEY and CDR2 SVGAGI. This CDR3 is built from 12 residues. V was clipped by 7 bases and J by 6 bases, with 11 bases between them. CDR3 residues: CASTGDKDTQYF. The CDR3 nucleotides are TGTGCCAGCACCGGGGACAAGGATACGCAGTATTTT.

V and J are TRBV18 and TRBJ2-5, with TRBD2 identical over 8 bases. The CDR3 is made up of 17 amino acids. The V gene's germline CDR1 is KGHSH and CDR2 LQKENI. Trimming took 6 bases from V and 5 from J; bases not matched to a gene: 17. The CDR3 protein is CASSAPTGTRVLETQYF. In DNA, the CDR3 is TGTGCCAGCTCCGCCCCCACCGGGACTAGAGTCTTGGAGACCCAGTACTTC.

The rearrangement uses TRBV7-9 and TRBJ1-1, with 10 bases lining up with TRBD1. The CDR3 loop spans 14 amino acids. The V segment lost 5 bases and the J segment 5 bases; nucleotides outside the gene matches: 5. Germline values: CDR1 SEHNR, CDR2 FQNEAQ (reference sequence). The CDR3 sequence is CASSEDRGRTEAFF. The CDR3, as DNA: TGTGCCAGCAGCGAGGACAGGGGGAGGACTGAAGCTTTCTTT.